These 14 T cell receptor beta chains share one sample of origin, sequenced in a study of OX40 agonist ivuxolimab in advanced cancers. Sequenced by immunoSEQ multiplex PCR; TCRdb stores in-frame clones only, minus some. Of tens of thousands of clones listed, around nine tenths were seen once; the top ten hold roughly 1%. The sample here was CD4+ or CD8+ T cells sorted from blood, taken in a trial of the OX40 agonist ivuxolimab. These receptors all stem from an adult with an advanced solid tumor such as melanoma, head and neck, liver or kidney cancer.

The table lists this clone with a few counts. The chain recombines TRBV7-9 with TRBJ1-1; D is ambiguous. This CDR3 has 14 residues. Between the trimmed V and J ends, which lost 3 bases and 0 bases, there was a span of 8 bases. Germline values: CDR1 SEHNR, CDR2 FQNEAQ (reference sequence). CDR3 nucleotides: TGTGCCAGCAGCTTGGGTACAATGAACACTGAAGCTTTCTTT. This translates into CASSLGTMNTEAFF.

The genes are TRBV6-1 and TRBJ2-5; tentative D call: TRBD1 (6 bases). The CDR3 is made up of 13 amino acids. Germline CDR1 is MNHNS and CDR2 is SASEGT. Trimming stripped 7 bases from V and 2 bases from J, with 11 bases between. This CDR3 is CASIGQLQETQYF. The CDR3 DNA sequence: TGTGCCAGCATTGGACAGCTACAAGAGACCCAGTACTTC.

The DNA of the CDR3 is TGTGCCAGCAGCTTAGGGCTAGCTCGTGAGCAGTACTTC. Its translation is CASSLGLAREQYF. The V gene is TRBV7-2, the J gene TRBJ2-7; D perhaps matches TRBD2 (5 bases). The CDR3 loop spans 13 amino acids. The germline CDR1 and CDR2 sequences are SGHTA and FQGNSA. V lost 1 base, J lost 7 bases, and 11 bases lay in between.

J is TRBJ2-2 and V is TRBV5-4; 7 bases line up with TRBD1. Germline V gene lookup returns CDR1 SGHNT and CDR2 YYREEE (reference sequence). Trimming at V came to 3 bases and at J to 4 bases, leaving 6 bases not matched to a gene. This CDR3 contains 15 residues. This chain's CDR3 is CASSSGQQITGELFF. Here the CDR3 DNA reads TGTGCCAGCAGCTCGGGACAGCAGATCACCGGGGAGCTGTTTTTT.

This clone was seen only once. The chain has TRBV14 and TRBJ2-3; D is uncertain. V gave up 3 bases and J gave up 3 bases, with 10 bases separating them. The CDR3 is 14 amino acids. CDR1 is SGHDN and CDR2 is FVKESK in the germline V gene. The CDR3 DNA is TGTGCCAGCAGCCATCGCTTGCGGACAGATACGCAGTATTTT. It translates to CASSHRLRTDTQYF.

CDR3 sequence reads: CASSRRTGNNQPQHF. CDR3 nucleotides: TGTGCCAGCAGCCGGCGTACAGGGAATAATCAGCCCCAGCATTTT. J is TRBJ1-5 and V is TRBV5-6; weak D call: TRBD1 (6 bases). The CDR3 has 15 residues. Germline V CDR1 and CDR2: SGHDT, YYEEEE. Trimming shortened V by 4 bases and J by 4 bases, and 15 bases separated the two germline ends. Together with reference TRBV5-6 and TRBJ1-5, the CDR3 gives the full variable domain: DAGVTQSPTHLIKTRGQQVTLRCSPKSGHDTVSWYQQALGQGPQFIFQYYEEEERQRGNFPDRFSGHQFPNYSSELNVNALLLGDSALYLCASSRRTGNNQPQHFGDGTRLSIL.

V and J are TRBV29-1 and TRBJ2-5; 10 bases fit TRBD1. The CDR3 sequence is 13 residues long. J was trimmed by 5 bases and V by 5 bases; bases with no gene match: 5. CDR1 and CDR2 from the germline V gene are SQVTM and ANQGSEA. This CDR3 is CSVRDRGWETQYF. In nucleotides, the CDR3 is TGCAGCGTTAGGGACAGGGGTTGGGAGACCCAGTACTTC. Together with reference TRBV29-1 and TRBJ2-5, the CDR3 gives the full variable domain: SAVISQKPSRDICQRGTSLTIQCQVDSQVTMMFWYRQQPGQSLTLIATANQGSEATYESGFVIDKFPISRPNLTFSTLTVSNMSPEDSSIYLCSVRDRGWETQYFGPGTRLLVL.

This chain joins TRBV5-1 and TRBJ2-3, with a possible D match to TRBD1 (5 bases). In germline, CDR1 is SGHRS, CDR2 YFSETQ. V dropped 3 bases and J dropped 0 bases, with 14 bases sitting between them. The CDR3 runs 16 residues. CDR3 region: CASSSDRTASTDTQYF. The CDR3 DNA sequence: TGCGCCAGCAGCTCTGACAGAACCGCTAGCACAGATACGCAGTATTTT.

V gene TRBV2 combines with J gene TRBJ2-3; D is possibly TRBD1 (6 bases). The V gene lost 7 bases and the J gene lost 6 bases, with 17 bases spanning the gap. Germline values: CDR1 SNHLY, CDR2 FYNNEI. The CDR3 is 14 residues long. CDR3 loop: CASNRRTTGDTQYF. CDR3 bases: TGTGCCAGCAATCGCAGAACTACAGGGGATACGCAGTATTTT.

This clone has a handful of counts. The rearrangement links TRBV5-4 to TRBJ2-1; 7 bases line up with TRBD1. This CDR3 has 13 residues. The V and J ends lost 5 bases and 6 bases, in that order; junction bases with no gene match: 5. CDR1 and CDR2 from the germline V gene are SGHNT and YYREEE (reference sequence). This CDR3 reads CASSPDRFNEQFF. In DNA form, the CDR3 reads TGTGCCAGCAGTCCGGACAGGTTCAATGAGCAGTTCTTC.

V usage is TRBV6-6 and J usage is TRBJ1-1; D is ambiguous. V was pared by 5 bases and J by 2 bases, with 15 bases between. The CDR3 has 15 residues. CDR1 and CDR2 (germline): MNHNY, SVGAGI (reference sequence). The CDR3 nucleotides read TGTGCCAGCAGTAGCGAGGGTGGGAGAAACACTGAAGCTTTCTTT. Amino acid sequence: CASSSEGGRNTEAFF.

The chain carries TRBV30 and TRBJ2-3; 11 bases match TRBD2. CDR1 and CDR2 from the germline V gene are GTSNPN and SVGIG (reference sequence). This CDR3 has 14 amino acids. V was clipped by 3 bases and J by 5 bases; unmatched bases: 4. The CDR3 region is CAWRLAGGLDTQYF. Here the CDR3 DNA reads TGTGCCTGGAGGCTAGCGGGGGGTCTAGATACGCAGTATTTT.

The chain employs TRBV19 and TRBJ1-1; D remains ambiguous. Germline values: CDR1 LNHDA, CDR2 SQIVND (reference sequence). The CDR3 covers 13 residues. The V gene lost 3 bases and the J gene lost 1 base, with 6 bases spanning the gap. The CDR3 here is CASSILANTEAFF. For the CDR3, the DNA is TGTGCCAGTAGTATCCTGGCGAACACTGAAGCTTTCTTT.

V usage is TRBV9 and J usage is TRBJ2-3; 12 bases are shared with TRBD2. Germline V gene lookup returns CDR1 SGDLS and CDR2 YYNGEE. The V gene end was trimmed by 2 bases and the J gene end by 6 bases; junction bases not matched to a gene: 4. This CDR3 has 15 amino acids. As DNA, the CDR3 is TGTGCCAGCAGCGTCCTAGCGGGGGGGCGGGATACGCAGTATTTT. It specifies CASSVLAGGRDTQYF.